What follows are 12 T cell receptor beta chains derived from one specimen sequenced in a study of technical replicates of blood from a handful of donors. Profiled with immunoSEQ multiplex PCR; TCRdb holds only in-frame clones, not every one. This table holds tens of thousands of clones, approximately 90% found once. The sequencing sample was made of T cells isolated from PBMCs. The receptors come from a human donor in good health.

The genes are TRBV5-4 and TRBJ2-5; D is uncertain. The CDR3 is 14 amino acids. V was pared by 1 base and J by 1 base, with 8 bases between. Germline V CDR1 and CDR2: SGHNT, YYREEE (reference sequence). CDR3 sequence reads: CASSLSLVQETQYF. DNA for the CDR3: TGTGCCAGCAGCTTGTCCCTAGTCCAAGAGACCCAGTACTTC.

The J gene is TRBJ2-7, the V gene TRBV5-4, with TRBD1 identical over 8 bases. The CDR3 is made up of 16 amino acids. Germline V gene sequence: CDR1 SGHNT, CDR2 YYREEE (reference sequence). The trim removed 2 bases at V and 3 bases at J, leaving 10 bases unmatched. Here the CDR3 reads CASSLPGTGFYYEQYF. CDR3 sequence (DNA): TGTGCCAGCAGCTTACCCGGGACAGGTTTTTACTACGAGCAGTACTTC.

The chain employs TRBV19 and TRBJ2-2; D might be TRBD2 (6 bases). Trimming cost V 7 bases and J 5 bases, with 14 bases left between them. Germline values: CDR1 LNHDA, CDR2 SQIVND (reference sequence). The CDR3 spans 14 residues. CDR3 in amino acids: CASKEGRTTGELFF. The CDR3 bases are TGTGCCAGTAAAGAAGGGAGGACGACCGGGGAGCTGTTTTTT.

CDR3 in DNA: TGTGCCTGGAGTGGAAGGGGGGAGGGCCACGAGCAGTACTTC. Its protein is CAWSGRGEGHEQYF. The V call is TRBV30, the J call TRBJ2-7; D is possibly TRBD2 (7 bases). The germline V and J ends were trimmed by 1 base and 5 bases, with 15 bases remaining between them. CDR3 size: 14 residues. Germline-derived CDR1 and CDR2 are GTSNPN and SVGIG (reference sequence).

The chain employs TRBV21-1 and TRBJ1-4. TRBV21-1 is a pseudogene segment. This CDR3 is built from 16 residues. As DNA, the CDR3 is TGTGCCAGCAGCGGGGGGGCATGGAAGGCTAATGAAAAACTGTTTTTT. Protein sequence: CASSGGAWKANEKLFF.

Concerning this clone itself: Other DNA sequences in the same sample also yield this CDR3. The chain carries TRBV10-1 and TRBJ2-3, with 11 bases fitting TRBD2. This CDR3 is 15 amino acids long. Losses at the gene ends were 9 bases for V and 0 bases for J; bases not matched to a gene: 5. Germline V gene sequence: CDR1 WNHNN, CDR2 SYGVQD (reference sequence). CDR3: CASSRTSGSTDTQYF. Here the CDR3 DNA reads TGCGCCAGTAGCCGGACTAGCGGGAGCACAGATACGCAGTATTTT.

The rearrangement joins TRBV9 to TRBJ1-2, with D maybe TRBD1 (6 bases). Between the trimmed V and J ends, which lost 2 bases and 8 bases, there was a span of 19 bases. Germline V gene sequence: CDR1 SGDLS, CDR2 YYNGEE. The CDR3 is 15 residues long. CDR3 coding DNA: TGTGCCAGCAGCGTCCAAAGAGGGGGAAGCGGCGGCTACACCTTC. Its protein product is CASSVQRGGSGGYTF.

The rearrangement joins TRBV30 to TRBJ2-1, with 8 bases matching TRBD2. The junction had 2 bases not matched to a gene; V was cut back by 2 bases and J by 8 bases. This CDR3 spans 12 amino acids. Germline loops: CDR1 GTSNPN, CDR2 SVGIG (reference sequence). CDR3 nucleotide sequence: TGTGCCTGGAGTTGGACTAGCTATGAGCAGTTCTTC. It encodes CAWSWTSYEQFF.

The chain couples TRBV5-8 to TRBJ2-3; tentatively, D is TRBD2 (5 bases). This CDR3 is 16 amino acids long. Germline V gene lookup returns CDR1 SGHTS and CDR2 YDEGEE. Trimming stripped 0 bases from V and 1 base from J, with 12 bases between. Written as DNA, the CDR3 is TGTGCCAGCAGCTTGGAGACTAACCAGGGCACAGATACGCAGTATTTT. This translates into CASSLETNQGTDTQYF. Variable domain in full (rest from reference TRBV5-8 and TRBJ2-3): EAGVTQSPTHLIKTRGQQATLRCSPISGHTSVYWYQQALGLGLQFLLWYDEGEERNRGNFPPRFSGRQFPNYSSELNVNALELEDSALYLCASSLETNQGTDTQYFGPGTRLTVL.

This clone was picked up a small number of times. The rearrangement links TRBV30 to TRBJ1-1; 8 bases align to TRBD1. After removal of 2 bases from V and 2 bases from J, the junction contained 4 bases not matched to a gene. This CDR3 region has 14 residues. The germline gives CDR1 GTSNPN, CDR2 SVGIG (reference sequence). CDR3 sequence: CAWSKDRANTEAFF. The CDR3 DNA reads as TGTGCCTGGAGTAAGGACAGGGCTAACACTGAAGCTTTCTTT.

This clone was detected a few times. The gene calls are TRBV29-1 and TRBJ1-1; the match to TRBD1 covers 7 bases. The CDR3 runs to 13 residues. CDR1 is SQVTM and CDR2 is ANQGSEA in the germline V gene. J was trimmed by 0 bases and V by 6 bases; bases with no gene match: 4. The CDR3 sequence is CSVGTDMNTEAFF. CDR3 nucleotides: TGCAGCGTGGGGACAGACATGAACACTGAAGCTTTCTTT. The whole variable domain, remainder taken from reference TRBV29-1 and TRBJ1-1, is SAVISQKPSRDICQRGTSLTIQCQVDSQVTMMFWYRQQPGQSLTLIATANQGSEATYESGFVIDKFPISRPNLTFSTLTVSNMSPEDSSIYLCSVGTDMNTEAFFGQGTRLTVV.

In DNA, the CDR3 is TGTGCCAGCTCACCGGGGGGAAACACCGGGGAGCTGTTTTTT. It yields the protein CASSPGGNTGELFF. This chain joins TRBV18 and TRBJ2-2; D possibly corresponds to TRBD2 (6 bases). This CDR3 is 14 amino acids long. Between the trimmed V and J ends, which lost 3 bases and 2 bases, there was a span of 7 bases. The germline V gene has CDR1 KGHSH and CDR2 LQKENI.